This T cell receptor (beta chain) came from a study of T cell responses to AZD1222 COVID-19 vaccine. General observations from the study: Researchers report vaccine-associated CD4 TCRs spanning spike, with dominance at 160-218 and 743-854. The number of AZD1222 recipients seropositive at baseline was only five to seven. Only after the peak T cell response were repertoires sampled.

As to this clone: The antigen remains unidentified.

Germline-derived CDR1 and CDR2 are MDHEN and SYDVKM. This CDR3 is 14 amino acids long. V lost 9 bases to trimming and J lost 6 bases, with 20 bases between them. Using immunoSEQ multiplex PCR, the repertoire was profiled, and TCRdb retains in-frame clones only, with some absent. The data contain 130,000 to 150,000 clones, about 91% of them singletons. The source material was peripheral blood, sampled on day 0 of AZD1222 vaccination. The rearrangement links TRBV28 to TRBJ1-1; D might be TRBD1 (6 bases). This receptor was taken from an adult in good health. DNA for the CDR3: TGTGCCAGTCACAACAGGGACCTTAGTCCTGAAGCTTTCTTT. Translating it yields CASHNRDLSPEAFF.